This passage covers 21 T cell receptor beta chains from one sample sequenced in a study of blood T cells in healthy people across ages. With a J-beta primer mix and a sample-barcoded 5' primer, a second PCR ran about 6 to 11 cycles. A single record per CDR3 protein comes from TCRdb applying MiXCR to the 5' RACE reads. The sample consists of about 730,000 distinct CDR3 sequences, roughly 45% of them appearing once. The sequenced sample consisted of blood. These receptors all stem from a woman in her sixties or seventies in good health.

This clonotype was counted at least ten times. This sequence joins TRBV5-5 and TRBJ2-7; the D call may be TRBD1 or TRBD2 (5 bases each). Germline CDR1 and CDR2: SGHKS and YYEKEE (reference sequence). Deletions cut 4 bases from V and 6 bases from J, with 17 bases between. This CDR3 spans 14 amino acids. CDR3 region: CASSHQGPPGEQYF. The CDR3 DNA follows: TGTGCCAGCAGCCACCAGGGACCCCCCGGCGAGCAGTACTTC.

This clonotype came up many times. The V call is TRBV6-5, the J call TRBJ2-5; D is ambiguous. V was pared by 1 base and J by 5 bases, with 8 bases between. The CDR3 extends over 13 amino acids. The germline CDR1 and CDR2 sequences are MNHEY and SVGAGI. CDR3 region: CASSYYAGETQYF. CDR3 sequence (DNA): TGTGCCAGCAGTTACTACGCCGGGGAGACCCAGTACTTC.

V is TRBV7-2 and J is TRBJ2-7; TRBD2 matches 13 bases. The V and J ends lost 4 bases and 7 bases, in that order; junction bases with no gene match: 7. This CDR3 region has 15 residues. CDR1 and CDR2 from the germline V gene are SGHTA and FQGNSA. The CDR3 DNA reads as TGTGCCAGCAGCTCCCGGACTAGCGGGAGAAATGAGCAGTACTTC. Protein sequence: CASSSRTSGRNEQYF.

This clonotype was observed a few times. The V gene is TRBV28, the J gene TRBJ2-1, with 14 bases fitting TRBD2. V lost 5 bases to trimming and J lost 9 bases; unmatched junction nucleotides: 3. Germline values: CDR1 MDHEN, CDR2 SYDVKM. This CDR3 contains 14 residues. Here the CDR3 DNA reads TGTGCCAGCAGTGTGACTAGCGGGAGGGTTGAGCAGTTCTTC. Its protein product is CASSVTSGRVEQFF.

This clonotype occurred a few times. The chain combines TRBV3-1 with TRBJ2-7; D gene ambiguous. V lost 3 bases and J lost 7, with 19 bases in between. Germline V gene lookup returns CDR1 LGHDT and CDR2 YNNKEL (reference sequence). This CDR3 is built from 15 residues. CDR3 region: CASSQLRRSAREQYF. The CDR3 nucleotides are TGTGCCAGCAGCCAGTTGCGGAGATCGGCGAGGGAGCAGTACTTC.

The rearrangement joins TRBV12-3 or TRBV12-4 to TRBJ1-1; no reliable D call. V lost 10 bases and J lost 1, with 13 bases in between. The CDR3 runs to 13 residues. CDR3: CANQRQWNTEAFF. The CDR3 bases are TGTGCCAACCAGAGGCAGTGGAACACTGAAGCTTTCTTT.

In its sample, this clonotype was seen many times. The chain joins TRBV7-2 to TRBJ1-2, with TRBD1 matching 7 bases. V was clipped by 5 bases and J by 3 bases; unmatched bases: 9. CDR1 SGHTA and CDR2 FQGNSA come from the germline V gene. The CDR3 is made up of 15 amino acids. CDR3 sequence (DNA): TGTGCCAGCAGCCCCCGACAGGGTTCGCACTATGGCTACACCTTC. Translation gives CASSPRQGSHYGYTF. Looking up the rest from reference TRBV7-2 and TRBJ1-2 gives the full variable domain: GAGVSQSPSNKVTEKGKDVELRCDPISGHTALYWYRQSLGQGLEFLIYFQGNSAPDKSGLPSDRFSAERTGGSVSTLTIQRTQQEDSAVYLCASSPRQGSHYGYTFGSGTRLTVV.

Ten or more counts support this clonotype. The rearrangement links TRBV20-1 to TRBJ2-7, with D possibly being TRBD2 (5 bases). V shed 3 bases and J shed 0 bases, with 15 bases lying between them. Germline assignment: CDR1 DFQATT and CDR2 SNEGSKA (reference sequence). The CDR3 has 15 amino acids. In DNA, the CDR3 is TGCAGTGCTAGTGGGGATGGAGGAATCTCCTACGAGCAGTACTTC. Amino acid sequence: CSASGDGGISYEQYF.

The genes are TRBV20-1 and TRBJ2-7, with unresolved D. Germline V gene data show CDR1 as DFQATT and CDR2 as SNEGSKA (reference sequence). Between the trimmed V and J ends, which lost 0 bases and 2 bases, there was a span of 11 bases. The CDR3 totals 14 residues. The CDR3 DNA reads TGCAGTGCTAGAGATAGTGCGAGGACCTACGAGCAGTACTTC. Its translation: CSARDSARTYEQYF.

In its sample, this clonotype was seen a few times. V gene TRBV24-1 combines with J gene TRBJ2-5; D unclear. Deletions cut 6 bases from V and 0 bases from J, with 7 bases between. The CDR3 totals 13 residues. The germline CDR1 and CDR2 sequences are KGHDR and SFDVKD. DNA of the CDR3: TGTGCCACCAGTAAGGCAGACCAAGAGACCCAGTACTTC. This sequence encodes CATSKADQETQYF.

As regards this clonotype: This CDR3 is missing its conserved last phenylalanine or tryptophan, likely due to a read error. The DNA is left out, because the CDR3 cannot be placed on it with certainty; the CDR3 is given as TCRdb lists it. This chain connects TRBV15 to TRBJ2-3. The CDR3 numbers 12 amino acids, ends counted. Germline CDR1 and CDR2: LNHNV and YYDKDF (reference sequence). The CDR3 sequence: CATSRATDTQWI.

This clonotype was observed many times. Mismatch with germline at one junction end may stem from a read error. The rearrangement links TRBV5-1 to TRBJ2-3, with D uncertain. Germline V gene sequence: CDR1 SGHRS, CDR2 YFSETQ. The CDR3 runs to 11 residues. In nucleotides, the CDR3 is TGTGCCAGCAGCTTGGCAGATACGCAGTATTTT. This translates into CASSLADTQYF.

V usage is TRBV28 and J usage is TRBJ2-5; 7 bases match TRBD2. CDR3 length: 13 amino acids. V lost 4 bases, J lost 4 bases, and 3 bases stayed unmatched. From germline, CDR1 is MDHEN and CDR2 SYDVKM. The CDR3 DNA follows: TGTGCCAGCAGTTCCACTAGCGCAGAGACCCAGTACTTC. This codes for CASSSTSAETQYF. Full variable domain (outside the CDR3, taken from reference TRBV28 and TRBJ2-5): DVKVTQSSRYLVKRTGEKVFLECVQDMDHENMFWYRQDPGLGLRLIYFSYDVKMKEKGDIPEGYSVSREKKERFSLILESASTNQTSMYLCASSSTSAETQYFGPGTRLLVL.

The gene calls are TRBV10-3 and TRBJ2-7, with D maybe TRBD2 (5 bases). TRBJ2-5 matches the DNA end more closely, so the J call is doubtful. Germline V gene lookup returns CDR1 ENHRY and CDR2 SYGVKD. This CDR3 region has 10 residues. In DNA form, the CDR3 reads TGTGCCATCGGAGGAGAGACCCAGTACTTC. Its translation is CAIGGETQYF.

CDR3 DNA: TGTGCCAGCAGGTTTTGGAGGCCTCGTAGAGCGGGGTCTAGCACAGATACGCAGTATTTT. It translates to CASRFWRPRRAGSSTDTQYF. The chain joins TRBV28 to TRBJ2-3; 7 bases match TRBD2. The V gene's germline CDR1 is MDHEN and CDR2 SYDVKM. Trimming removed 6 bases from V and 0 bases from J; junction bases left unmatched: 21. This CDR3 comprises 20 residues. The full variable domain, rest sourced from reference TRBV28 and TRBJ2-3, is DVKVTQSSRYLVKRTGEKVFLECVQDMDHENMFWYRQDPGLGLRLIYFSYDVKMKEKGDIPEGYSVSREKKERFSLILESASTNQTSMYLCASRFWRPRRAGSSTDTQYFGPGTRLTVL.

This sequence joins TRBV2 and TRBJ1-5; 11 nucleotides agree with TRBD1. Germline V lookup: CDR1 SNHLY, CDR2 FYNNEI. The length of the CDR3 is 16 residues. J lost 3 bases, V lost 6 bases, and 7 bases had no gene match. The CDR3 is CASSLLGQGVNQPQHF. CDR3 in DNA: TGTGCCAGCAGCCTTTTGGGACAGGGGGTCAATCAGCCCCAGCATTTT.

This clonotype came up a few times. The chain recombines TRBV20-1 with TRBJ2-1; D might be TRBD2 (5 bases). The CDR3 contains 14 residues. V gave up 6 bases and J gave up 4 bases, with 16 bases separating them. Germline CDR1 DFQATT, CDR2 SNEGSKA (reference sequence). The CDR3 loop is CSAQIAGGYNEQFF. The CDR3, as DNA: TGCAGTGCCCAAATAGCCGGAGGATACAATGAGCAGTTCTTC.

The chain is built from TRBV20-1 and TRBJ2-1, with no clear D. The CDR3 has 15 amino acids. Germline lookup yields CDR1 DFQATT and CDR2 SNEGSKA (reference sequence). V was pared by 1 base and J by 0 bases, with 10 bases between. CDR3 protein: CSARAQPSSYNEQFF. The CDR3 coding sequence is TGCAGTGCTAGAGCACAGCCGAGCTCCTACAATGAGCAGTTCTTC.

V gene TRBV29-1 combines with J gene TRBJ2-1; 8 bases fit TRBD2. The CDR3 consists of 13 residues. Unmatched junction bases numbered 1, after V lost 1 base and J lost 5 bases. The V gene's germline CDR1 is SQVTM and CDR2 ANQGSEA. CDR3 sequence: CSVEVAGHNEQFF. The DNA of the CDR3 is TGCAGCGTTGAAGTAGCGGGGCACAATGAGCAGTTCTTC.

The CDR3 spells CSARAPGLAGGRSYNEQFF. The CDR3 DNA is TGCAGTGCTAGGGCGCCGGGACTAGCGGGAGGTCGGAGCTACAATGAGCAGTTCTTC. The chain uses TRBV20-1 and TRBJ2-1; 15 bases agree with TRBD2. Germline loops: CDR1 DFQATT, CDR2 SNEGSKA (reference sequence). V lost 3 bases to trimming and J lost 3 bases; unmatched junction nucleotides: 12. CDR3 length: 19 residues.

The V gene is TRBV5-1, the J gene TRBJ2-1; perhaps TRBD1 as D (5 bases). Germline lookup yields CDR1 SGHRS and CDR2 YFSETQ. This CDR3 contains 13 residues. V was cut by 3 bases and J by 10 bases, with 14 bases left in between. CDR3 sequence reads: CASSWAQGGEQFF. Written as DNA, the CDR3 is TGCGCCAGCAGCTGGGCCCAGGGCGGAGAGCAGTTCTTC.